This is a list of T cell receptor beta chains from one sample in a study of T cell repertoires in cytomegalovirus infection. TCRdb re-called the reads with MiXCR, one entry per CDR3 protein. The data show about 530,000 distinct CDR3 sequences, about a quarter seen once. The specimen was PBMCs. All receptors derive from a human donor in good health (CMV status not recorded). Some clones in this sample may be carry-over from other donors' samples. Both conserved end residues are part of each CDR3. A D gene is named only where the DNA matches it firmly. Only some rows state a clone size, as once, few, many or a class for expanded clones.

abundance	d_gene	v_gene	j_gene	CDR3nt	CDR3aa
many	-	TRBV7-2	TRBJ2-4	TGTGCCAGCAGCTTAGACTTGGACATTCAGTACTTC	CASSLDLDIQYF
few	TRBD2	TRBV20-1	TRBJ2-2	TGCAGTGCTAGACTTACTAGGGGAGGGACCGGGGAGCTGTTTTTT	CSARLTRGGTGELFF
-	-	TRBV24-1	TRBJ2-1	TGTGCCACCCAGGAGCACAATGAGCAGTTCTTC	CATQEHNEQFF
-	-	TRBV19	TRBJ1-5	TGTGCCAGTAGTATAGGGGGACGTGGGTTAGGAGGCAATCAGCCCCAGCATTTT	CASSIGGRGLGGNQPQHF
once	TRBD1	TRBV12-3/TRBV12-4	TRBJ1-2	TGTGCCAGCAGTCCCCGGGACAGAGATGGCTACACCTTC	CASSPRDRDGYTF
-	-	TRBV7-9	TRBJ1-2	TGTGCCAGCAGCTTAGGCGAGTGGACAGAGCCCTATGGCTACACCTTC	CASSLGEWTEPYGYTF
few	-	TRBV7-2	TRBJ2-7	TGTGCCAGCATCGACCCCGGGACTGGCAGCTCCTACGAGCAGTACTTC	CASIDPGTGSSYEQYF
once	-	TRBV4-1	TRBJ1-2	TGCGCCAGCAGCCATGCCGGGACTCCTGGCTATGGCTACACCTTC	CASSHAGTPGYGYTF
-	-	TRBV12-3/TRBV12-4	TRBJ2-5	TGTGCCAGCGCTGCAGGATTTCAAGAGACCCAGTACTTC	CASAAGFQETQYF
many	-	TRBV7-2	TRBJ2-7	TGTGCCAGCAGCCCCCGTTTAGACGAGCAGTACTTC	CASSPRLDEQYF
-	-	TRBV11-3	TRBJ2-2	TGTGCCAGCAGCCCCCGGTTCGGGGAGCTGTTTTTT	CASSPRFGELFF
many	TRBD1	TRBV7-2	TRBJ1-6	TGTGCCAGCAGTACGGGACAGGATAATTCACCCCTCCACTTT	CASSTGQDNSPLHF
-	TRBD1	TRBV13	TRBJ2-1	TGTGCCAGCCTCTTCGGGACAGGGCAGCATGAGCAGTTCTTC	CASLFGTGQHEQFF
-	-	TRBV28	TRBJ2-3	TGTGCCAGCAGTTTAGAGTCGGGATTGGGTGGTACGCAGTATTTT	CASSLESGLGGTQYF
-	-	TRBV6-1	TRBJ1-5	TGTGCCAGCCTGGGGGGGGCTTATAGCAATCAGCCCCAGCATTTT	CASLGGAYSNQPQHF
-	TRBD1	TRBV7-8	TRBJ2-5	TGTGCCAGCAGCTTTCGACAGGGGATGGGAGAGACCCAGTACTTC	CASSFRQGMGETQYF
few	-	TRBV24-1	TRBJ2-2	TGTGCCACCAGTGATTTGACAGGGACCACCGGGGAGCTGTTTTTT	CATSDLTGTTGELFF
-	-	TRBV18	TRBJ2-1	TGTGCCAGCTCGAGTTTACTAGCAGGGAATGAGCAGTTCTTC	CASSSLLAGNEQFF
many	-	TRBV7-2	TRBJ2-1	TGTGCCAGCAGCCTCTCCGTCCCTGGTTTTTGGTTCTTC	CASSLSVPGFWFF
few	TRBD1	TRBV28	TRBJ1-1	TGTGCCAGCACCACGCACCGAGGGGGCATCCAGAACACTGAAGCTTTCTTT	CASTTHRGGIQNTEAFF
few	-	TRBV12-3/TRBV12-4	TRBJ2-2	TGTGCCAGCAGTGACACCCACGGGGGTCTCGTAGGTACCGGGGAGCTGTTTTTT	CASSDTHGGLVGTGELFF
few	TRBD2	TRBV7-2	TRBJ2-3	TGTGCCAGCAGCCAATTAGCGGGAGACACAGATACGCAGTATTTT	CASSQLAGDTDTQYF
-	TRBD2	TRBV12-5	TRBJ2-2	TGTGCTAGTGGTTTGGTACGGGGACTAGCTCCCGGGGAGCTGTTTTTT	CASGLVRGLAPGELFF
-	-	TRBV6-4	TRBJ2-3	TGTGCCAGCAGTGAAATAGGCGGGATAACAGATACGCAGTATTTT	CASSEIGGITDTQYF
many	TRBD1	TRBV7-3	TRBJ2-3	TGTGCCAGCAGCCCCCAGGGGGCAGATACGCAGTATTTT	CASSPQGADTQYF
-	-	TRBV9	TRBJ2-7	TGTGCCAGCAGCGTAGCCCCCGGGACAACTCACGAGCAGTACTTC	CASSVAPGTTHEQYF
few	-	TRBV5-6	TRBJ1-1	TGTGCCAGCAGCTTGTCAGGGAGAATGAACACTGAAGCTTTCTTT	CASSLSGRMNTEAFF
many	-	TRBV7-2	TRBJ1-3	TGTGCCAGCAGCTTAGATAACAGGGGAAACACCATATATTTT	CASSLDNRGNTIYF
few	-	TRBV12-3/TRBV12-4	TRBJ2-3	TGTGCCAGCAGTTTACGGCTAGCAACACCCACAGATACGCAGTATTTT	CASSLRLATPTDTQYF
few	TRBD2	TRBV6-2/TRBV6-3	TRBJ2-2	TGTGCCAGCAGTTACCAACTAGCGGGAGACCTCGCCGGGGAGCTGTTTTTT	CASSYQLAGDLAGELFF
-	TRBD1	TRBV6-2/TRBV6-3	TRBJ1-2	TGTGCCATAAGACAGGGGGCCGGTTCCAACTATGGCTACACCTTC	CAIRQGAGSNYGYTF
many	-	TRBV19	TRBJ1-5	TGTGCCAGTAGTACCCAATTGCATCAGCCCCAGCATTTT	CASSTQLHQPQHF
many	-	TRBV7-2	TRBJ2-2	TGTGCCAGCAGCCCGGAGGCGGGTTTCAGTGCCGGGGAGCTGTTTTTT	CASSPEAGFSAGELFF
-	TRBD1	TRBV10-3	TRBJ1-5	TGTGCCATCAGGGGGGACAGGCCAAATAGCAATCAGCCCCAGCATTTT	CAIRGDRPNSNQPQHF
-	TRBD1	TRBV6-6	TRBJ1-1	TGTGCCAGCGAATACAGGGGTATGAACACTGAAGCTTTCTTT	CASEYRGMNTEAFF
few	-	TRBV11-3	TRBJ1-2	TGTGCCAGCAGCTTTGATGCGGGACGGAACTATGGCTACACCTTC	CASSFDAGRNYGYTF
-	TRBD1	TRBV4-3	TRBJ1-5	TGCGCCAGCAGCCAAGACGTCGACAGGGGGGGGTATAGCAATCAGCCCCAGCATTTT	CASSQDVDRGGYSNQPQHF
few	-	TRBV20-1	TRBJ2-3	TGCAGTGCTAGATCCACTAGTCAGGAGGATACGCAGTATTTT	CSARSTSQEDTQYF
-	TRBD1	TRBV28	TRBJ2-1	TGTGCCAGCAGTTTAGGGAACAGGGGGATATACTTC	CASSLGNRGIYF
-	-	TRBV18	TRBJ2-3	TGTGCCAGCTCACGTCTGGGAACCACAGATACGCAGTATTTT	CASSRLGTTDTQYF
many	-	TRBV7-2	TRBJ2-1	TGTGCCAGCAGCTATCCCCTCCGTGGGTACAATGAGCAGTTCTTC	CASSYPLRGYNEQFF
-	-	TRBV20-1	TRBJ2-3	TGCAGTGCTAGCCCATCTTGGGATACGCAGTATTTT	CSASPSWDTQYF
many	-	TRBV7-8	TRBJ2-1	TGTGCCAGCAGCTTAAGGGCAGGGGAGAATGAGCAGTTCTTC	CASSLRAGENEQFF
-	TRBD2	TRBV6-2/TRBV6-3	TRBJ2-5	TGTGCCAGCAGCCGACCGGGGGGATGGCAAGAGACCCAGTACTTC	CASSRPGGWQETQYF
-	TRBD1	TRBV11-2	TRBJ1-2	TGTGCCAGCAGCACTCTTCAGACGGGACAGGGGGCTAACTATGGCTACACCTTC	CASSTLQTGQGANYGYTF
few	TRBD2	TRBV20-1	TRBJ2-1	TGCAGTGCTAGCGAGTGGAATGTTGGCGGGAGTGTAAACTCCTACAATGAGCAGTTCTTC	CSASEWNVGGSVNSYNEQFF
many	TRBD2	TRBV19	TRBJ2-1	TGTGCCAGTAGTTCGGCTAGCGGGAGTCGGGTCAATGAGCAGTTCTTC	CASSSASGSRVNEQFF
few	-	TRBV6-5	TRBJ2-3	TGTGCCAGCAGTTACACCATTTTAGGGCTCACAGATACGCAGTATTTT	CASSYTILGLTDTQYF
-	-	TRBV18	TRBJ2-3	TGTGCCAGCTCACCAACCCGGTTTCCGGGTAGCACAGATACGCAGTATTTT	CASSPTRFPGSTDTQYF
once	-	TRBV5-4	TRBJ2-3	TGTGCCAGCAGCCCCAGACTAGTCTCCGCAGATACGCAGTATTTT	CASSPRLVSADTQYF
-	TRBD2	TRBV12-5	TRBJ2-1	TGTGCTAGTGCCGTTCCCGGGACTAGCGGGAGGTGGTACAATGAGCAGTTCTTC	CASAVPGTSGRWYNEQFF